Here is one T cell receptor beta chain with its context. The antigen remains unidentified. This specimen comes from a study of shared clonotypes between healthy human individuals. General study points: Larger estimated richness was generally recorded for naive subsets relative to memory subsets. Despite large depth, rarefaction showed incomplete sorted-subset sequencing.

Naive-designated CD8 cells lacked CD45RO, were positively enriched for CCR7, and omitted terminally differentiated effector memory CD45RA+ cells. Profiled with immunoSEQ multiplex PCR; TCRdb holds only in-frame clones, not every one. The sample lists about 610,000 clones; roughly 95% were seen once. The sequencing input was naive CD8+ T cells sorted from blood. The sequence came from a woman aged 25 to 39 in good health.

The CDR3 sequence: CASSLLPPSTDTQYF. The CDR3 DNA follows: TGTGCCAGCAGCTTATTACCTCCTAGTACTGATACGCAGTATTTT. The V gene is TRBV7-8, the J gene TRBJ2-3; D gene unclear. The V end was cut by 2 bases, the J end by 6 bases, with 15 bases between. Germline loops: CDR1 SGHVS, CDR2 FQNEAQ. There are 15 residues in the CDR3.